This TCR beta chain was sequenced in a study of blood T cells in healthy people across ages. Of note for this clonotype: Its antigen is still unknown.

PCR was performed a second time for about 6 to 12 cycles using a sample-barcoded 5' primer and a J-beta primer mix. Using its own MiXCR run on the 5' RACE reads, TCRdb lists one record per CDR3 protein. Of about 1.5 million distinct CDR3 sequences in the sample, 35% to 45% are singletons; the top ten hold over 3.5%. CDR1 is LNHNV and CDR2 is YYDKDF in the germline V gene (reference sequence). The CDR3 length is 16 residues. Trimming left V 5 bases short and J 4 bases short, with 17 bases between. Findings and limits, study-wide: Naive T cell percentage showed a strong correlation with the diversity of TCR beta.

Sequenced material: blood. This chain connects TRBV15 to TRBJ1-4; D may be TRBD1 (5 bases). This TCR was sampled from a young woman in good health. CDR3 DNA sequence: TGTGCCACCAGCGGAGGCGAGTGGGGGGTTAATGAAAAACTGTTTTTT. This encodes CATSGGEWGVNEKLFF.